The present entry profiles one TCR beta chain with its context. Antigen specificity is unknown. The sample is drawn from a study of cytomegalovirus exposure and HLA in healthy donors. About the research overall: Out of a few hundred genotyped donors, about 84% belonged to the Caucasian-associated ancestry cluster.

Among the donors, all were healthy bone marrow donors. The study's findings and limits: In a later analysis, across HLA loci, associated TCR counts were highest for DRB1, lowest for HLA-C. Cytomegalovirus-associated status was assigned to approximately 160 TCR beta chains.

Trimming cost V 6 bases and J 5 bases, with 16 bases left between them. There are 14 residues in the CDR3. Germline V lookup: CDR1 LNHDA, CDR2 SQIVND (reference sequence). The PCR was carried out with 60 Vbeta primers and 13 Jbeta primers. Repertoires were generated with immunoSEQ multiplex PCR, while TCRdb's copy carries only in-frame clones and drops some. The sample totals 100,000 or so clones; its top ten clones hold under 4.5%. The TCR comes from a woman under 40 in good health and CMV-seronegative. The specimen was PBMCs. The V and J genes are TRBV19 and TRBJ1-2, with a possible D match to TRBD1 (6 bases). For the CDR3, the DNA is TGTGCCAGTAGCCCTGTGGACAGAGCATATGGCTACACCTTC. It codes for CASSPVDRAYGYTF.